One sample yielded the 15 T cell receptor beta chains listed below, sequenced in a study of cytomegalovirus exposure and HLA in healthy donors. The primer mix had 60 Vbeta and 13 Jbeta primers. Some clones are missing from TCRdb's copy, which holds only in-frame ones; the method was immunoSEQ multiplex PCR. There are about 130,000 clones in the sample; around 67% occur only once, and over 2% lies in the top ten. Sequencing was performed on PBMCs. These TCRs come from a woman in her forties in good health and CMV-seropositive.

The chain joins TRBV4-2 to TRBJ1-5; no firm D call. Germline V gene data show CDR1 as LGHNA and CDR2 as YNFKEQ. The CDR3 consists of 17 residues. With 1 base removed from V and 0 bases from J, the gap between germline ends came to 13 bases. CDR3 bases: TGTGCCAGCAGCCAAGTTACGCCTGAGCATAGCAATCAGCCCCAGCATTTT. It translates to CASSQVTPEHSNQPQHF.

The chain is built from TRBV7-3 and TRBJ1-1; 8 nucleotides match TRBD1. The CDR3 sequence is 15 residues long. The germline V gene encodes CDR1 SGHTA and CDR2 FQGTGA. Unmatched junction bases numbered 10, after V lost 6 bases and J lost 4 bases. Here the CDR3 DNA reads TGTGCCAGCAGGTTCACCGGGACAGGTAGCACTGAAGCTTTCTTT. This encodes CASRFTGTGSTEAFF.

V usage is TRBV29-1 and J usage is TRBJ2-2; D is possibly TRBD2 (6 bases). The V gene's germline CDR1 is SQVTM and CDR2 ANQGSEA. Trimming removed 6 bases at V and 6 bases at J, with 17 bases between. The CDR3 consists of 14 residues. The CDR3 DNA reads TGCAGCGTACGTCGGACGGAGGGCGCCGGGGAGCTGTTTTTT. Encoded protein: CSVRRTEGAGELFF.

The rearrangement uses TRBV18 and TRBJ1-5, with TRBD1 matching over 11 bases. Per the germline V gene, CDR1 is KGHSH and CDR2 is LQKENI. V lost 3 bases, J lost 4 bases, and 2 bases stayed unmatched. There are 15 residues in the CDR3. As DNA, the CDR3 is TGTGCCAGCTCACCCGGACAGGGGGCGAATCAGCCCCAGCATTTT. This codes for CASSPGQGANQPQHF.

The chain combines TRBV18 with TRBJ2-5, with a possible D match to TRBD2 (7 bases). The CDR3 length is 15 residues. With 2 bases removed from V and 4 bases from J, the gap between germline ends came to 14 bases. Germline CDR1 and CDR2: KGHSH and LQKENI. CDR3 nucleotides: TGTGCCAGCTCACCAGGCTTGGGGGGGCGAGAGACCCAGTACTTC. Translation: CASSPGLGGRETQYF.

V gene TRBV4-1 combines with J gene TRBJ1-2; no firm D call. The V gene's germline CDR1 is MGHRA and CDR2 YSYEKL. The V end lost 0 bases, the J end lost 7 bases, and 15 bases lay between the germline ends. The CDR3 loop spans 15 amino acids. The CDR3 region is CASSQDMAGRGGYTF. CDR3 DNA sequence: TGCGCCAGCAGCCAAGATATGGCAGGTCGGGGTGGCTACACCTTC.

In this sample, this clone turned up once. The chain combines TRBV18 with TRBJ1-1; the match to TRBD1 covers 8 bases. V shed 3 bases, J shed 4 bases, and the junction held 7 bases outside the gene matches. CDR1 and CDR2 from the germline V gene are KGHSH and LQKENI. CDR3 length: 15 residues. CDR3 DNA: TGTGCCAGCTCACCGGCACAGGGGGTCCGCACTGAAGCTTTCTTT. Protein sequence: CASSPAQGVRTEAFF. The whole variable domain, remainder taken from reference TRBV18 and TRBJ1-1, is NAGVMQNPRHLVRRRGQEARLRCSPMKGHSHVYWYRQLPEEGLKFMVYLQKENIIDESGMPKERFSAEFPKEGPSILRIQQVVRGDSAAYFCASSPAQGVRTEAFFGQGTRLTVV.

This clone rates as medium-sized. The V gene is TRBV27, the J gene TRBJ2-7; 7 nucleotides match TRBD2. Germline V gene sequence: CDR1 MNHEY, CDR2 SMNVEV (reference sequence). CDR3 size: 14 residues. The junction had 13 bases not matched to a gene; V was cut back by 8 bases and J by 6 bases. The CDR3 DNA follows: TGTGCCAGCTCCCAAATTGGCGGGAGTCGCGAGCAGTACTTC. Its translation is CASSQIGGSREQYF.

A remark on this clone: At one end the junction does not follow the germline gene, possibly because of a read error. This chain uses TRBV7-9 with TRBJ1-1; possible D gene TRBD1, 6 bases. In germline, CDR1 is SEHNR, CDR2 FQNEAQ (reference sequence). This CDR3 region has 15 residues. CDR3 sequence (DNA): TGTGCCGGCAGCTTAGTTGCAGGGGCGAACACTGAAGCTTTCTTT. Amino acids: CAGSLVAGANTEAFF.

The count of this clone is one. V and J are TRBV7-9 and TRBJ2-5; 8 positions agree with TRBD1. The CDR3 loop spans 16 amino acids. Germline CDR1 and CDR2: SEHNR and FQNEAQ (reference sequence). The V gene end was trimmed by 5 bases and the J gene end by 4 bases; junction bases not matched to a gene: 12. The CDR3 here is CASSPKGSGGLETQYF. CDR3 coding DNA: TGTGCCAGCAGCCCCAAGGGATCAGGGGGCCTAGAGACCCAGTACTTC.

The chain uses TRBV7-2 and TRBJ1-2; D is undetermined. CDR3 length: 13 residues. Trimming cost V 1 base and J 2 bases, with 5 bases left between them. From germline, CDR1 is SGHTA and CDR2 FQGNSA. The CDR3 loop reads CASSLDGNYGYTF. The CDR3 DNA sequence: TGTGCCAGCAGCTTAGACGGGAACTATGGCTACACCTTC.

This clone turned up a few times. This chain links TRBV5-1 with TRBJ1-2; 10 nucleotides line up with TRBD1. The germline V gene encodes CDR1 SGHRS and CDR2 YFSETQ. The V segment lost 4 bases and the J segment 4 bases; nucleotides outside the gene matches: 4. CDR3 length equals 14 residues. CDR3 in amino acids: CASSRDRGSYGYTF. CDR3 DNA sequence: TGCGCCAGCAGCAGGGACAGGGGTTCCTATGGCTACACCTTC.

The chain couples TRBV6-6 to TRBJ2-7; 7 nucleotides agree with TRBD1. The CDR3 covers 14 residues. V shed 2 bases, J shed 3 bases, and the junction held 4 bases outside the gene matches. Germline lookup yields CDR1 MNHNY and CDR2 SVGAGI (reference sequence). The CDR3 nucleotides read TGTGCCAGCAGTTACGACAGGGACCGCTACGAGCAGTACTTC. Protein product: CASSYDRDRYEQYF.

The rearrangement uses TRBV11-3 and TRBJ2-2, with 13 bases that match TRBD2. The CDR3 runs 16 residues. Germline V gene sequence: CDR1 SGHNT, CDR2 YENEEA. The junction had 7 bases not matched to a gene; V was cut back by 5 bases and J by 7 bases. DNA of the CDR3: TGTGCCAGCAGCCCTTCCGGACTAGCGGGAGACGGGGAGCTGTTTTTT. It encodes CASSPSGLAGDGELFF.

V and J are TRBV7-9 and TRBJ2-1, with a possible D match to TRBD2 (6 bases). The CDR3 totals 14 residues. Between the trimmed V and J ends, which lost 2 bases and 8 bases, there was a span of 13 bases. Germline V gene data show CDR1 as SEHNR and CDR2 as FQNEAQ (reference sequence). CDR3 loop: CASSLSAEGHEQFF. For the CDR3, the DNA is TGTGCCAGCAGCTTATCCGCGGAGGGGCATGAGCAGTTCTTC.